Below, one T cell receptor (beta chain) is given with its context. This CDR3 is also generated by other DNA sequences in the sample. Method: immunoSEQ multiplex PCR; TCRdb's copy keeps in-frame clones and lacks some. The profile covers 470,000 or so clones, with approximately 85% appearing a single time and approximately 3.2% taken by the ten largest. The record originates from a study of blood T cell repertoires in COVID-19. Study-level information: COVID-19 samples collected from the United States, Italy and Spain covered acute and convalescent phases. T cells, B-cell-depleted T cells, or PBMCs provided the cDNA or gDNA that served as material.

The CDR3 totals 15 residues. V shed 3 bases and J 4 bases; nucleotides not matched to a gene: 3. Germline V gene data show CDR1 as MDHEN and CDR2 as SYDVKM. Sequencing input: peripheral blood. The source of this sequence is a human donor in a cohort sampled during active COVID-19. The genes are TRBV28 and TRBJ2-1; 10 bases are a match to TRBD2. DNA of the CDR3: TGTGCCAGCAGTTTGGGACTAGCGCCTTACAATGAGCAGTTCTTC. Translating gives CASSLGLAPYNEQFF.